The 21 T cell receptor beta chains given below trace back to one sample, sequenced in a study of beta chain features in type 1 diabetes. Reverse transcription of all isolated RNA meant that expressed TCRB transcripts were sequenced. Produced via immunoSEQ multiplex PCR; TCRdb's table is partial and in-frame only. The profile shows about 130,000 clones, about 8.7% of them singletons. Specimen: central memory CD4+ T cells from blood. The receptors originated from a man aged 18 to 35 in good health.

This rearrangement joins TRBV6-1 to TRBJ1-2, with D maybe TRBD1 (5 bases). Germline loops: CDR1 MNHNS, CDR2 SASEGT. V was clipped by 4 bases and J by 4 bases, with 7 bases between them. The CDR3 is 12 residues long. The CDR3 spells CASSGTGYGYTF. DNA of the CDR3: TGTGCCAGCAGTGGAACAGGCTATGGCTACACCTTC.

This rearrangement joins TRBV7-9 to TRBJ2-5; 7 bases fit TRBD2. Germline assignment: CDR1 SEHNR and CDR2 FQNEAQ (reference sequence). The CDR3 is 17 amino acids. Trimming removed 6 bases from V and 2 bases from J; junction bases left unmatched: 15. In DNA, the CDR3 is TGTGCCAGCAGGCGCGGGAGAGGGATGCTGCCGCAAGAGACCCAGTACTTC. Protein sequence: CASRRGRGMLPQETQYF. Full variable domain (remainder filled in from reference TRBV7-9 and TRBJ2-5): DTGVSQNPRHKITKRGQNVTFRCDPISEHNRLYWYRQTLGQGPEFLTYFQNEAQLEKSRLLSDRFSAERPKGSFSTLEIQRTEQGDSAMYLCASRRGRGMLPQETQYFGPGTRLLVL.

In its sample, this clone was seen a few times. The V call is TRBV7-8, the J call TRBJ1-6; TRBD1 matches 9 bases. V gave up 7 bases and J gave up 10 bases; unmatched junction bases: 5. Germline CDR1 and CDR2: SGHVS and FQNEAQ. The CDR3 runs to 13 residues. CDR3 nucleotide sequence: TGTGCCAGCAACACAGGGGGCTGGTCACCCCTCCACTTT. It is translated as CASNTGGWSPLHF.

This clone was seen a few times. The chain carries TRBV7-9 and TRBJ1-6; possible D gene TRBD1, 6 bases. CDR1 and CDR2 from the germline V gene are SEHNR and FQNEAQ (reference sequence). This CDR3 region has 14 residues. Trimming left V 5 bases short and J 9 bases short, with 14 bases between. The CDR3 spells CASSAQGEVSPLHF. The CDR3 DNA reads TGTGCCAGCAGCGCACAGGGTGAGGTTTCACCCCTCCACTTT.

V usage is TRBV5-1 and J usage is TRBJ2-5, with 9 bases identical to TRBD2. The CDR3 is 16 amino acids. Unmatched junction bases numbered 8, after V lost 0 bases and J lost 5 bases. From germline, CDR1 is SGHRS and CDR2 YFSETQ. CDR3 in amino acids: CASSLAFLAGTETQYF. CDR3 nucleotides: TGCGCCAGCAGCTTGGCCTTTCTAGCGGGGACCGAGACCCAGTACTTC.

This clone was picked up a small number of times. CDR3 sequence (DNA): TGTGCCAGCAGCCAACCACGAGGGAACTGGGGTTACGAGCAGTACTTC. It translates to CASSQPRGNWGYEQYF. This rearrangement joins TRBV14 to TRBJ2-7, with D possibly being TRBD2 (5 bases). The CDR3 totals 16 residues. V was trimmed by 2 bases and J by 4 bases, leaving 18 bases between them. Germline CDR1 SGHDN, CDR2 FVKESK.

The chain carries TRBV4-3 and TRBJ2-3, with 11 bases matching TRBD2. The CDR3 is 17 amino acids. With V trimmed by 2 bases and J by 2 bases, 6 bases remained unmatched. CDR1 LGHNA and CDR2 YSLEER come from the germline V gene. CDR3 region: CASSQNKGLADTDTQYF. The CDR3 DNA sequence: TGCGCCAGCAGCCAAAACAAGGGACTAGCGGACACAGATACGCAGTATTTT.

This clone was counted only a few times. The chain joins TRBV6-5 to TRBJ1-5, with 7 bases that match TRBD1. CDR1 MNHEY and CDR2 SVGAGI come from the germline V gene. This CDR3 spans 15 amino acids. With 0 bases clipped from V and 4 bases from J, the junction kept 3 bases outside the gene matches. CDR3 sequence reads: CASSYSGTENQPQHF. CDR3 bases: TGTGCCAGCAGTTACTCCGGGACAGAAAATCAGCCCCAGCATTTT.

The V and J genes are TRBV6-5 and TRBJ2-3; D might be TRBD1 (5 bases). Germline V gene sequence: CDR1 MNHEY, CDR2 SVGAGI. V lost 0 bases, J lost 4 bases, and 11 bases lay in between. The CDR3 has 15 amino acids. The CDR3 loop is CASSYSLIQADTQYF. CDR3 coding DNA: TGTGCCAGCAGTTACTCGTTGATACAGGCAGATACGCAGTATTTT.

Concerning this clone: Other DNA sequences of this sample code for an identical CDR3. The J gene is TRBJ2-1, the V gene TRBV6-1; 10 nucleotides match TRBD2. Germline CDR1 reads MNHNS; CDR2 reads SASEGT. J gave up 4 bases and V 1 base, and 1 base lay outside the gene matches. This CDR3 is 15 amino acids long. CDR3 nucleotide sequence: TGTGCCAGCAGTGAAGGAGCGGGGGGGTACAATGAGCAGTTCTTC. This codes for CASSEGAGGYNEQFF.

The rearrangement uses TRBV9 and TRBJ2-7; no definite D call. The CDR3 sequence is 14 residues long. Germline V CDR1 and CDR2: SGDLS, YYNGEE. V shed 0 bases and J shed 3 bases, with 10 bases lying between them. CDR3 in amino acids: CASSVGYTDYEQYF. As DNA, the CDR3 is TGTGCCAGCAGCGTAGGGTACACAGACTACGAGCAGTACTTC.

The V and J genes are TRBV5-1 and TRBJ2-7; D might be TRBD1 (6 bases). CDR1 and CDR2 from the germline V gene are SGHRS and YFSETQ. Trimming stripped 0 bases from V and 5 bases from J, with 12 bases between. The CDR3 is made up of 14 amino acids. The CDR3 is CASSLGQAKDEQYF. The CDR3 DNA reads TGCGCCAGCAGCTTGGGACAGGCAAAGGACGAGCAGTACTTC.

Only a few counts were recorded for this clone. The gene calls are TRBV7-2 and TRBJ2-7, with TRBD2 matching over 11 bases. CDR1 is SGHTA, CDR2 FQGNSA, per germline. The CDR3 consists of 16 residues. V lost 4 bases to trimming and J lost 0 bases; unmatched junction nucleotides: 5. DNA of the CDR3: TGTGCCAGCAGCTCGCTAGCGGGGGGTAGCTCCTACGAGCAGTACTTC. It specifies CASSSLAGGSSYEQYF.

This clone was counted many times. The chain employs TRBV18 and TRBJ2-2; D call uncertain. Germline V CDR1 and CDR2: KGHSH, LQKENI. Between the trimmed V and J ends, which lost 3 bases and 0 bases, there was a span of 11 bases. CDR3 length equals 16 residues. In DNA, the CDR3 is TGTGCCAGCTCACCTAATATGAGCCCGAACACCGGGGAGCTGTTTTTT. Translating gives CASSPNMSPNTGELFF.

This clone has a handful of counts. The chain couples TRBV4-2 to TRBJ2-7; D might be TRBD2 (5 bases). The CDR3 sequence is 15 residues long. Germline V gene data show CDR1 as LGHNA and CDR2 as YNFKEQ. The V and J ends lost 0 bases and 0 bases respectively, with 9 bases between them. This chain's CDR3 is CASSQDQDFSYEQYF. CDR3 coding DNA: TGTGCCAGCAGCCAAGATCAGGACTTCTCCTACGAGCAGTACTTC.

The chain carries TRBV5-1 and TRBJ2-7, with TRBD1 matching 10 bases. Germline CDR1 and CDR2: SGHRS and YFSETQ. This CDR3 comprises 14 residues. The junction had 5 bases not matched to a gene; V was cut back by 4 bases and J by 4 bases. The CDR3 is CASSLPGQGYEQYF. CDR3 sequence (DNA): TGCGCCAGCAGCCTACCGGGACAGGGGTACGAGCAGTACTTC.

The V gene is TRBV9, the J gene TRBJ1-6; TRBD1 is a possible D gene (5 bases). Trimming removed 0 bases at V and 0 bases at J, with 7 bases between. Germline V gene data show CDR1 as SGDLS and CDR2 as YYNGEE. The CDR3 consists of 16 residues. CDR3 sequence (DNA): TGTGCCAGCAGCGTAGAAGGGGACTCCTATAATTCACCCCTCCACTTT. Its translation is CASSVEGDSYNSPLHF.

In its sample, this clone was seen a few times. This sequence joins TRBV19 and TRBJ1-5; 8 bases are a match to TRBD1. The CDR3 spans 16 residues. After removal of 4 bases from V and 2 bases from J, the junction contained 7 bases not matched to a gene. CDR1 is LNHDA and CDR2 is SQIVND in the germline V gene (reference sequence). The CDR3 region has the DNA TGTGCCAGTAGTACTCAGGGGGCATTGGGCAATCAGCCCCAGCATTTT. This codes for CASSTQGALGNQPQHF. The variable domain in full, with the rest retrieved from reference TRBV19 and TRBJ1-5, is DGGITQSPKYLFRKEGQNVTLSCEQNLNHDAMYWYRQDPGQGLRLIYYSQIVNDFQKGDIAEGYSVSREKKESFPLTVTSAQKNPTAFYLCASSTQGALGNQPQHFGDGTRLSIL.

The chain uses TRBV7-6 and TRBJ2-2; 10 nucleotides align to TRBD1. Germline values: CDR1 SGHVS, CDR2 FNYEAQ. The CDR3 is 16 amino acids. V trimming: 1 base; J trimming: 4 bases; junction bases outside the gene matches: 3. For the CDR3, the DNA is TGTGCCAGCAGCTTAGGACAGGGGGCGATCACCGGGGAGCTGTTTTTT. Its protein product is CASSLGQGAITGELFF.

This clone was observed a handful of times. DNA for the CDR3: TGTGCCAGCAGTTTGGGAGCGGGGGGGCCGGCGGATACGCAGTATTTT. Amino acid sequence: CASSLGAGGPADTQYF. The rearrangement links TRBV27 to TRBJ2-3; the match to TRBD2 covers 10 bases. The trim removed 3 bases at V and 6 bases at J, leaving 9 bases unmatched. Looked up from germline, CDR1 is MNHEY and CDR2 is SMNVEV (reference sequence). CDR3 length: 16 amino acids.

This chain connects TRBV6-1 to TRBJ2-2; no clear D. Germline CDR1 and CDR2: MNHNS and SASEGT. Deletions cut 3 bases from V and 9 bases from J, with 11 bases between. The CDR3 is 13 amino acids. The CDR3 nucleotides read TGTGCCAGCAGTGATGCACGTTACAGGGAGCTGTTTTTT. Protein product: CASSDARYRELFF.